The clone carrying this TCR beta chain was recorded many times. Its cognate antigen is unknown. The sample comes from a study of T-cell memory formation after mild COVID-19. General study results and limits: The second-wave clones peaking on day 37 were not confirmed as SARS-CoV-2-specific.

Germline values: CDR1 KGHDR, CDR2 SFDVKD. The CDR3 is made up of 13 amino acids. Trimming removed 9 bases from V and 8 bases from J; junction bases left unmatched: 10. Amplification by 5'RACE using constant-segment primers produced TCR alpha and TCR beta cDNA libraries that carried sample barcodes and UMIs. Each CDR3 protein is one row after TCRdb ran MiXCR on the 5' RACE reads. The table includes 450,000 or so distinct CDR3 sequences, around 25% detected once. The chain combines TRBV24-1 with TRBJ1-1, with TRBD1 identical over 8 bases. This TCR derives from an adult woman who had mild COVID-19 (a few samples of this study predate the infection). Cell type and time point are not known. Sequenced material: PBMCs or a T cell subset sorted from them (not recorded which). CDR3 coding DNA: TGTGCCACCCAATCCGGGACAGGTTTCGAAGCTTTCTTT. Its translation is CATQSGTGFEAFF.